These T cell receptor beta chains were read from a single sample in a study of cytomegalovirus exposure and HLA in healthy donors. Using immunoSEQ multiplex PCR, the repertoire was profiled, and TCRdb retains in-frame clones only, with some absent. The sample lists over 150,000 clones; about four fifths were seen once. The sequenced sample consisted of PBMCs. The source of these receptors is a man aged 18 to 29 in good health and CMV-seronegative. The CDR3 runs from the conserved cysteine through the conserved F or W.

TRBJ1-6 | TRBV25-1 | CASRSSSYNSPLHF
TRBJ2-7 | TRBV11-3 | CASRIEGTGSYEQYF
TRBJ1-2 | TRBV5-6 | CASSNQGTPPNYGYTF
TRBJ2-7 | TRBV5-4 | CASSFLSGEQYF
TRBJ2-7 | TRBV4-3 | CASSQDVGRASEQYF
TRBJ2-1 | TRBV28 | CASSRDRFYNEQFF
TRBJ1-2 | TRBV5-4 | CASSFLNYGYTF
TRBJ1-2 | TRBV5-1 | CASSFDRAYGYTF
TRBJ1-1 | TRBV29-1 | CSVHGGTEAFF
TRBJ2-3 | TRBV4-1 | CASSQEVNRGTDTQYF
TRBJ2-2 | TRBV15 | CATRDRENTGELFF
TRBJ2-7 | TRBV5-1 | CASSLGNSLSYEQYF
TRBJ2-2 | TRBV7-8 | CASSPRGAGATMAGELFF
TRBJ2-7 | TRBV10-3 | CAISESTGGVYEQYF
TRBJ2-3 | TRBV5-4 | CASSLESPGQGTDTQYF
TRBJ2-1 | TRBV5-1 | CASSQGVLSYNEQFF
TRBJ1-3 | TRBV7-9 | CASRGGQIRSGNTIYF
TRBJ2-1 | TRBV5-4 | CASRQGQGVGEQFF
TRBJ2-5 | TRBV7-9 | CATQDGGAQIGAQYF
TRBJ2-3 | TRBV19 | CASSTLAGVDTQYF
TRBJ2-7 | TRBV30 | CAWSTSSYEQYF
TRBJ1-1 | TRBV11-2 | CASRPLSQLTEAFF
TRBJ1-4 | TRBV6-5 | CASSYRRTNEKLFF
TRBJ2-5 | TRBV27 | CASSLSRGETQYF
TRBJ2-5 | TRBV6-6 | CASSYEVVETQYF
TRBJ1-2 | TRBV19 | CASTSGGAFGYTF
TRBJ2-7 | TRBV6-1 | CASSFRGQYF
TRBJ2-3 | TRBV7-2 | CASSLVGQSIDSTDTQYF
TRBJ2-6 | TRBV5-1 | CASSLGVAGANVLTF
TRBJ2-2 | TRBV9 | CASSDVGGANTGELFF
TRBJ2-4 | TRBV19 | CASSRGTGRAKNIQYF
TRBJ2-1 | TRBV2 | CATNTGTVVNEQFF
TRBJ2-2 | TRBV5-4 | CASSFSGYGGELFF
TRBJ1-5 | TRBV28 | CASSSPGQGGGGGQPQHF
TRBJ2-7 | TRBV6-1 | CASSETLSSYEQYF
TRBJ2-4 | TRBV11-2 | CASSFSNSGENIQYF
TRBJ2-2 | TRBV9 | CASSPWDRYTGELFF
TRBJ1-6 | TRBV5-6 | CASSPRQGSYNSPLHF
TRBJ2-5 | TRBV30 | CACTFRGSDTQYF
TRBJ2-5 | TRBV5-4 | CASSLGAGGTQYF
TRBJ2-5 | TRBV10-3 | CASGGTVETQYF
TRBJ1-5 | TRBV28 | CATSWRGDRQPQHF
TRBJ2-7 | TRBV4-1 | CASRLTSEGPLEQYF
TRBJ2-7 | TRBV10-2 | CASWGGNRLAEQYF
TRBJ1-5 | TRBV4-2 | CASSQGPNDRIRTSNQPQHF
TRBJ1-5 | TRBV6-5 | CASSSGTAINQPQHF
TRBJ2-7 | TRBV5-1 | CASRGQDFRYEQYF
TRBJ2-1 | TRBV6-4 | CASSEAVNNEQFF
TRBJ1-5 | TRBV4-1 | CASSQRVSGTDDNQPQHF
TRBJ2-1 | TRBV19 | CASRNVGQGRHEQFF
TRBJ1-5 | TRBV28 | CASSPGEGRGNQPQHF